This TCR beta chain originates from a study of T-cell reconstitution after alpha-beta-depleted transplantation in children. During its preparation, the TCRbeta library received unique molecular identifiers. TCRdb itself ran the PCR reads through MiXCR, one entry per CDR3 protein. Of 190,000 or so distinct CDR3 sequences in the sample, about 6.3% are singletons; the top ten hold roughly 3%. This clonotype was observed at least ten times. This CDR3 is built from 16 residues. CDR1 SGHRS and CDR2 YFSETQ come from the germline V gene. Unmatched junction bases numbered 9, after V lost 2 bases and J lost 6 bases.

The sample here was PBMCs from the stem cell graft donor, taken from the stem cell graft. The rearrangement joins TRBV5-1 to TRBJ2-2, with 8 bases fitting TRBD1. The receptor was isolated from a human donor who donated a stem cell graft to a child with Wiskott-Aldrich syndrome. The CDR3 reads CASSFNPQGEAGELFF. The DNA for the CDR3 is TGCGCCAGCAGCTTCAACCCACAGGGGGAGGCCGGGGAGCTGTTTTTT.